The next 10 T cell receptor beta chains were all read from a single sample in a study of chemoradiotherapy in HPV16-positive cancers (dated by TCRdb to the early 2020s). The library was obtained by the immunoSEQ multiplex PCR assay. The source is immuneACCESS, and TCRdb retained only in-frame sequences with V and J called. Part of the clones is not carried over; for the studies checked, unresolved V genes explain less than half of this, and the remainder is unexplained. For this sample there are approximately 16,000 clones; 88% appear just once. The ten largest clonotypes hold about 3.5% of the sample. The sequenced sample was blood, obtained from a patient who underwent chemoradiotherapy. These receptors were obtained from a human donor with HPV-associated anogenital cancer.

The chain employs TRBV2 and TRBJ2-5; possibly TRBD1 for D (6 bases). V was clipped by 4 bases and J by 0 bases, with 15 bases between them. The germline V gene has CDR1 SNHLY and CDR2 FYNNEI. The CDR3 runs 16 residues. As DNA, the CDR3 is TGTGCCAGCAGTGGGACAGTTAGAACGTACCAAGAGACCCAGTACTTC. Translation gives CASSGTVRTYQETQYF.

The chain has TRBV5-6 and TRBJ2-1, with D perhaps TRBD2 (7 bases). The V gene lost 4 bases and the J gene lost 4 bases, with 18 bases spanning the gap. CDR1 is SGHDT, CDR2 YYEEEE, per germline. The CDR3 length is 16 residues. CDR3 DNA sequence: TGTGCCAGCAGCATGCGTGGGGGGGCCCAATACAATGAGCAGTTCTTC. Translated: CASSMRGGAQYNEQFF. The variable domain in full, completed from reference TRBV5-6 and TRBJ2-1, reads DAGVTQSPTHLIKTRGQQVTLRCSPKSGHDTVSWYQQALGQGPQFIFQYYEEEERQRGNFPDRFSGHQFPNYSSELNVNALLLGDSALYLCASSMRGGAQYNEQFFGPGTRLTVL.

J is TRBJ1-2 and V is TRBV10-2; TRBD1 aligns across 7 bases. The V gene's germline CDR1 is WSHSY and CDR2 SAAADI. V lost 4 bases, J lost 5 bases, and 4 bases stayed unmatched. The CDR3 extends over 13 amino acids. In DNA form, the CDR3 reads TGCGCCAGCAGTGCGGGACAGACTTATGGCTACACCTTC. Protein product: CASSAGQTYGYTF.

This chain uses TRBV19 with TRBJ1-4; D is unclear. Trimming cost V 5 bases and J 8 bases, with 12 bases left between them. From germline, CDR1 is LNHDA and CDR2 SQIVND (reference sequence). This CDR3 has 13 amino acids. The CDR3 region has the DNA TGTGCCAGTAGTCGAACGCTGGGGGAAAAACTGTTTTTT. Its protein product is CASSRTLGEKLFF.

This rearrangement joins TRBV27 to TRBJ2-1; D remains ambiguous. CDR3 length equals 19 residues. The ends were cut back, 6 bases at V and 2 bases at J, with 26 bases in the middle. Germline V gene data show CDR1 as MNHEY and CDR2 as SMNVEV (reference sequence). CDR3 residues: CASSQPGEAGRVAYNEQFF. The DNA for the CDR3 is TGTGCCAGCAGCCAACCCGGCGAGGCCGGACGAGTCGCCTACAATGAGCAGTTCTTC.

The chain has TRBV5-1 and TRBJ2-1; tentatively, D is TRBD1 or TRBD2 (5 bases each). CDR1 and CDR2 (germline): SGHRS, YFSETQ. The V end lost 2 bases, the J end lost 6 bases, and 15 bases lay between the germline ends. The CDR3 sequence is 15 residues long. The CDR3 coding sequence is TGCGCCAGCAGCTTTCTTGGGGGTCCTGCCAATGAGCAGTTCTTC. This sequence encodes CASSFLGGPANEQFF.

This clone was found a few times. V gene TRBV21-1 combines with J gene TRBJ2-7; whether TRBD1, the table's D call, matches the DNA was not checked. TRBV21-1 is a documented pseudogene. The CDR3 runs to 14 residues. The CDR3 bases are TGTGCCAGCATAGTCCTCTGGGCGAACTACGAGCAGTACTTC. The encoded protein is CASIVLWANYEQYF.

The chain couples TRBV11-3 to TRBJ2-7; D is perhaps TRBD2 (6 bases). The CDR3 totals 14 residues. The V gene's germline CDR1 is SGHNT and CDR2 YENEEA. Trimming left V 4 bases short and J 1 base short, with 11 bases between. The CDR3 DNA sequence: TGTGCCAGCAGCTCCTCAGCGGGTTCCTACGAGCAGTACTTC. As protein: CASSSSAGSYEQYF.

This clone was found a few times. The chain combines TRBV5-1 with TRBJ2-6; TRBD1 agrees at 7 bases. Germline V gene lookup returns CDR1 SGHRS and CDR2 YFSETQ. Trimming at V came to 8 bases and at J to 0 bases, leaving 14 bases not matched to a gene. This CDR3 has 18 residues. This chain's CDR3 is CASKTGQDYISGANVLTF. In nucleotides, the CDR3 is TGCGCCAGTAAAACTGGACAGGATTATATCTCTGGGGCCAACGTCCTGACTTTC.

The V gene is TRBV5-1, the J gene TRBJ2-3; D gene uncertain. The CDR3 length is 16 residues. Trimming stripped 2 bases from V and 3 bases from J, with 16 bases between. CDR1 is SGHRS and CDR2 is YFSETQ in the germline V gene. The CDR3 is CASSLGLSGFTDTQYF. CDR3 nucleotide sequence: TGCGCCAGCAGCTTAGGGTTATCGGGTTTTACAGATACGCAGTATTTT.